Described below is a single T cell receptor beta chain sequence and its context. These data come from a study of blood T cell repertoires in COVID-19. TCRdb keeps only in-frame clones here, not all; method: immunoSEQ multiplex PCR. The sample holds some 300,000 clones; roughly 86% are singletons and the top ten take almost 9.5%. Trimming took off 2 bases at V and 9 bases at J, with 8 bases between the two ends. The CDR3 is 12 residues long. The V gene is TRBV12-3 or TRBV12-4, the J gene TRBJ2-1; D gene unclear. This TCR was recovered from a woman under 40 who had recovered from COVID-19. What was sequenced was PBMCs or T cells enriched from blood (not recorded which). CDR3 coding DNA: TGTGCCAGCAGTTTAACTCTAGGTGAGCAGTTCTTC. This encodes CASSLTLGEQFF.